The source of this TCR beta chain is a study of T-cell reconstitution after alpha-beta-depleted transplantation in children. Study-level results: Counts and diversity of T cells one year after transplant came mostly from newly produced T cells. Some patients' high day-60 TCRbeta diversity was attributed to recipient cells surviving conditioning. It was reported that alpha-beta T cells came from several hundred expanded graft clones (about two months after transplant).

The authors prepared the TCRbeta library with unique molecular identifiers. TCRdb re-called the PCR reads through MiXCR, storing one row per CDR3 protein. The sample comprises approximately 4,300 distinct CDR3 sequences, 9.5% to 15% of which are singletons, and about 31% rests with the top ten. V lost 3 bases and J 7 bases, leaving 13 bases between the germline ends. In germline, CDR1 is LGHNA, CDR2 YNFKEQ. The CDR3 covers 13 residues. This clonotype was counted ten times or more. Antigen unknown. Source: PBMCs, mostly from graft donor cells, taken 60 days after TCRalphabeta/CD19-depleted stem cell transplant. The V gene is TRBV4-2, the J gene TRBJ2-7, with D perhaps given as TRBD1 or TRBD2 (5 bases each). This receptor was identified in a male patient under 10 years old who had a stem cell transplant for acute lymphoblastic leukemia, so the T cells may come from the graft donor. Written as DNA, the CDR3 is TGTGCCAGCAGCCAGGGGGTAGGGATTGAGCAGTACTTC. Protein: CASSQGVGIEQYF.